A selection of T cell receptor beta chains follows, all from one sample in a study of radiotherapy plus CTLA-4 blockade in lung cancer. The repertoire was sequenced with immunoSEQ multiplex PCR; TCRdb's copy has only in-frame clones and lacks some. The table records 20,000 or so clones, about 82% of them present only once. The input for sequencing was peripheral blood, taken from a patient treated with radiotherapy plus ipilimumab. These receptors came from a human donor with non-small cell lung cancer whose response to radiotherapy plus ipilimumab could not be evaluated. CDR3s include the opening cysteine and the closing phenylalanine or tryptophan. The D gene is left open where the match is weak. Size is stated for part of the rows, as once, few or many counts, or as a class when the clone is expanded.

d_gene	v_gene	abundance	j_gene	CDR3aa	CDR3nt
.	TRBV2	.	TRBJ1-5	CASIGGVGNQPQHF	TGTGCCAGCATTGGGGGCGTGGGGAATCAGCCCCAGCATTTT
TRBD1	TRBV27	.	TRBJ2-7	CASRPRTGINEQYF	TGTGCCAGCAGACCCCGGACAGGGATCAACGAGCAGTACTTC
.	TRBV11-2	.	TRBJ2-1	CASSFEQRSSYNEQFF	TGTGCCAGCAGCTTCGAACAGCGGAGCTCCTACAATGAGCAGTTCTTC
.	TRBV21-1	once	TRBJ2-3	CASSKEEKRPGLVDTQYF	TGTGCCAGCAGCAAAGAGGAAAAGCGGCCCGGCCTCGTGGATACGCAGTATTTT
.	TRBV2	.	TRBJ1-4	CASSPTGATNEKLFF	TGTGCCAGCAGCCCAACAGGTGCAACTAATGAAAAACTGTTTTTT
.	TRBV19	few	TRBJ2-5	CASSGGTGFETQYF	TGTGCCAGTAGTGGCGGGACCGGGTTTGAGACCCAGTACTTC
.	TRBV10-1	.	TRBJ2-3	CASGESSLEDTQYF	TGCGCCAGCGGTGAGTCGAGTCTAGAGGATACGCAGTATTTT
.	TRBV4-3	.	TRBJ2-3	CASSRGGTQYF	TGCGCCAGCAGCCGGGGAGGTACGCAGTATTTT
TRBD2	TRBV7-2	.	TRBJ2-5	CASSGPLAGGQETQYF	TGTGCCAGCAGCGGCCCACTAGCGGGGGGCCAAGAGACCCAGTACTTC
TRBD1	TRBV2	.	TRBJ1-5	CASGYDRGQPQHF	TGTGCCAGCGGGTACGACAGGGGTCAGCCCCAGCATTTT
.	TRBV5-1	.	TRBJ2-1	CASSVGPGDSYNEQFF	TGCGCCAGCAGCGTGGGCCCGGGGGACTCCTACAATGAGCAGTTCTTC
.	TRBV28	.	TRBJ2-1	CASSLQGPGEQFF	TGTGCCAGCAGTTTACAGGGGCCGGGTGAGCAGTTCTTC
.	TRBV5-6	.	TRBJ2-1	CASSSKGGAQIGDEQFF	TGTGCCAGCAGCTCAAAGGGGGGGGCGCAGATCGGCGATGAGCAGTTCTTC
.	TRBV2	.	TRBJ2-1	CASTWERSSYNEQFF	TGTGCCAGCACGTGGGAGAGGAGCTCCTACAATGAGCAGTTCTTC
TRBD1	TRBV25-1	.	TRBJ2-7	CASSGQTGGIDEQYF	TGTGCCAGCAGTGGACAGACAGGGGGCATCGACGAGCAGTACTTC
TRBD1	TRBV28	.	TRBJ2-5	CAGSFAGGVETQYF	TGTGCCGGCAGTTTTGCAGGGGGCGTTGAGACCCAGTACTTC
.	TRBV28	.	TRBJ2-7	CASSFSYEQYF	TGTGCCAGCAGTTTCAGCTACGAGCAGTACTTC
.	TRBV5-1	few	TRBJ2-7	CASSLWGDLTYEQYF	TGCGCCAGCAGCTTGTGGGGGGACCTGACTTACGAGCAGTACTTC
TRBD1	TRBV11-3	.	TRBJ2-5	CASSLGGQGRQETQYF	TGTGCCAGCAGCTTAGGTGGACAGGGGCGACAAGAGACCCAGTACTTC
TRBD2	TRBV11-2	.	TRBJ2-1	CASSGRLAGDYEQFF	TGTGCCAGCAGCGGCCGACTAGCGGGGGACTATGAGCAGTTCTTC
.	TRBV5-1	.	TRBJ2-3	CASRRVEDTQYF	TGCGCCAGCAGGAGGGTAGAAGATACGCAGTATTTT
.	TRBV2	.	TRBJ2-2	CASGANTGELFF	TGTGCCAGCGGGGCTAACACCGGGGAGCTGTTTTTT
TRBD1	TRBV29-1	.	TRBJ2-5	CSVEDFSDRNQETQYF	TGCAGCGTTGAAGATTTTTCGGACAGGAACCAAGAGACCCAGTACTTC
.	TRBV18	.	TRBJ2-1	CASSPQPMHNEQFF	TGTGCCAGCTCACCACAGCCAATGCACAATGAGCAGTTCTTC
.	TRBV6-5	.	TRBJ2-4	CASSYPIEGENIQYF	TGTGCCAGCAGTTACCCTATAGAGGGGGAAAACATTCAGTACTTC
TRBD1	TRBV7-9	.	TRBJ2-1	CASSLRQGISEQFF	TGTGCCAGCAGCTTAAGACAGGGGATCAGTGAGCAGTTCTTC
.	TRBV11-2	.	TRBJ2-1	CASSFSTGSYNEQFF	TGTGCCAGCAGCTTCTCAACAGGGTCCTACAATGAGCAGTTCTTC
.	TRBV11-2	.	TRBJ1-1	CASSPHLGTEAFF	TGTGCCAGCAGCCCCCATCTAGGCACTGAAGCTTTCTTT
.	TRBV4-3	few	TRBJ2-4	CASSQDHLLAKNIQYF	TGCGCCAGCAGCCAAGATCATCTACTAGCCAAAAACATTCAGTACTTC
TRBD1	TRBV11-3	.	TRBJ2-7	CASSVSGTAYEQYF	TGTGCCAGCAGCGTTTCCGGGACAGCCTACGAGCAGTACTTC
TRBD2	TRBV5-1	once	TRBJ2-2	CASSPRGGRELSSNTGELFF	TGCGCCAGCAGCCCACGGGGAGGGCGGGAGCTTTCCTCGAACACCGGGGAGCTGTTTTTT
TRBD2	TRBV9	.	TRBJ2-1	CASSAPKEAGGFNEQFF	TGTGCCAGCAGCGCCCCCAAGGAGGCGGGAGGATTCAATGAGCAGTTCTTC
TRBD1	TRBV10-2	.	TRBJ1-2	CASRGHEGAGQGATGGYTF	TGCGCCAGCAGGGGACACGAAGGGGCAGGACAGGGGGCCACAGGGGGCTACACCTTC
TRBD1	TRBV14	once	TRBJ2-1	CASSVRLDRGLIEQFF	TGTGCCAGCAGCGTCCGACTGGACAGGGGCCTGATTGAGCAGTTCTTC
.	TRBV2	.	TRBJ2-7	CASSEAPGSYEQYF	TGTGCCAGCAGTGAAGCACCGGGCTCCTACGAGCAGTACTTC
TRBD1	TRBV19	.	TRBJ2-2	CASSRRGQGYPGELFF	TGTGCCAGTAGCCGACGAGGACAGGGGTATCCCGGGGAGCTGTTTTTT
.	TRBV7-8	once	TRBJ2-5	CASSPVRGVGETQYF	TGTGCCAGCAGCCCAGTCAGGGGAGTAGGGGAGACCCAGTACTTC
TRBD1	TRBV9	once	TRBJ2-2	CASSVGGGSGELFF	TGTGCCAGCAGCGTAGGAGGGGGCTCAGGGGAGCTGTTTTTT
TRBD2	TRBV11-2	.	TRBJ2-5	CASSWRGTEVETQYF	TGTGCCAGCAGCTGGCGGGGGACGGAGGTAGAGACCCAGTACTTC
.	TRBV18	few	TRBJ2-5	CASSPRSYEETQYF	TGTGCCAGCTCACCCAGAAGTTACGAAGAGACCCAGTACTTC
.	TRBV10-3	.	TRBJ1-5	CATEPDLTGTQPQHF	TGTGCCACCGAGCCAGACCTGACAGGAACGCAGCCCCAGCATTTT
TRBD1	TRBV7-8	.	TRBJ2-7	CASSLGQLSYEQYF	TGTGCCAGCAGCCTGGGACAGCTCTCCTACGAGCAGTACTTC
TRBD1	TRBV10-3	.	TRBJ2-4	CAISEEAAGGAKNIQYF	TGTGCCATCAGTGAGGAGGCGGCAGGGGGAGCCAAAAACATTCAGTACTTC
TRBD1	TRBV19	.	TRBJ2-2	CASGQGRSGELFF	TGTGCCAGCGGACAGGGTCGTTCCGGGGAGCTGTTTTTT